This T cell receptor beta chain originates from a study of CD8 T cells in ankylosing spondylitis. About this clonotype itself: The antigen remains undetermined.

General study points: A TCR beta motif of about 8 highly homologous variants seemed to mark ankylosing spondylitis blood. Disease-linked clones reportedly concentrated significantly in matched ankylosing spondylitis synovial fluid.

Libraries of TCR beta came from quantitative 5'-RACE with molecular barcodes. TCRdb analysed the 5' RACE reads with MiXCR anew, one entry per CDR3 protein. The sample holds 390,000 or so distinct CDR3 sequences; around 20% are singletons and the top ten take about 17%. The CDR3 consists of 16 residues. Germline V gene sequence: CDR1 SGHTA, CDR2 FQGNSA. Trimming pared 3 bases from V and 4 bases from J, leaving 18 bases between. The specimen was blood, either unsorted or a sorted T cell fraction (not recorded which). This sequence was found in a male donor with ankylosing spondylitis. This chain uses TRBV7-2 with TRBJ1-1, with D possibly being TRBD1 (5 bases). The CDR3 here is CASSLSFNRRPTEAFF. In DNA form, the CDR3 reads TGTGCCAGCAGCTTGTCCTTCAACAGGCGCCCCACTGAAGCTTTCTTT.